This TCR beta chain was captured in a study of T-cell memory formation after mild COVID-19 (dated by TCRdb to about 2021). At the level of the whole study: TCR sequence clusters from the two donors were found to be largely donor specific. In two donors, T-cell clones that expanded and contracted after mild COVID-19 were tracked by sequencing TCRalpha and TCRbeta repertoires over time. Two young, previously healthy adult volunteers, one female and one male, were included in the cohort.

Ficoll-Paque density gradient centrifugation was used to isolate PBMCs. Inclusive of the bounding cysteine and phenylalanine, the CDR3 is 17 residues long. Solely the CDR3 DNA is kept, with 51 bases framed from the first base. Reading the germline V gene gives CDR1 SGHDT and CDR2 YYEEEE. V is cut back by 4 bases and J by 3 bases, with 14 bases in the junction unmatched. This clonotype was detected only a few times. What this receptor recognizes is not known. There are no base qualities to consult, and no much larger clone falls within one base. Data came from an Illumina NovaSeq 6000. TCRalpha and TCRbeta cDNA libraries were built by 5'RACE with constant-segment primers, adding sample barcodes and unique molecular identifiers. Trizol reagent was used to extract RNA from every sample. The libraries were amplified in two PCR steps, and the second step added a second sample barcode and Illumina TruSeq adapters. The libraries were sequenced on an Illumina NovaSeq using 2 x 150 bp paired-end reads. In the paper's pipeline: With migec v1.2.7, reads were demultiplexed and then collapsed into UMI-guided consensus sequences. Using mixcr v2.1.11, UMI consensuses were aligned to TRA and TRB V and J templates and then assembled into clonotypes. A clonotype was counted as expanded or contracted only if both edgeR and NoisET called the change significant, with noise models trained on biological replicates. edgeR calls used a false discovery rate-adjusted p below 0.01 and a log2 fold-change threshold of 1. As an exploratory analysis of dynamics, PCA with hierarchical clustering was applied to max-normalized trajectories of the 1000 most abundant clonotypes. Separately sequenced CD4+ and CD8+ repertoires were used to assign a CD4 or CD8 phenotype to each responding clone. Clones were called with MiXCR by TCRdb after fastp trimmed the public reads at Q25, and only in-frame beta chains were retained. Each CDR3 protein appears once, grouped with its most common genes and DNA. The authors' filters were not applied to this entry. The sample table contains hundreds of thousands of distinct CDR3 sequences; only one count was recorded for about 13% of them. The ten largest account for about 20% of the sample.

Broader findings and caveats from the paper: SARS-CoV-2 specificity was not confirmed for the second-wave clones peaking on day 37. Contracting CD4+ clones appeared mostly in the CM and EM memory subsets, whereas CD8+ clones were enriched in EMRA. The study covered only a couple of mild cases, and larger cohorts including severe cases with pre-infection samples were considered necessary. Clones that contracted from day 15 to 85 showed balanced CD4/CD8 phenotypes, whereas a second wave of clones that expanded from day 15 to 37 leaned towards CD4+. Some responding clones were found in pre-infection memory, which suggests that pre-existing cross-reactive memory T cells took part in the SARS-CoV-2 response.

This sequence originates from a man aged 18 to 29 who had mild COVID-19 (a few samples of this study predate the infection). The sample titles of this study are shuffled in the database, so cell type and time point are left out; the donor was told from shared clones. Sequenced: PBMCs or a T cell subset sorted from them (not recorded which). The chain employs TRBV5-6 and TRBJ2-3, and 7 junctional nucleotides match TRBD2. The CDR3 amino acid sequence is: CASSPRGAGVKTDTQYF. The DNA is TGTGCCAGCAGCCCACGGGGCGCGGGGGTTAAAACAGATACGCAGTATTTT. The CDR3 plus the reference TRBV5-6 and TRBJ2-3 genes for the other parts give the full variable domain: DAGVTQSPTHLIKTRGQQVTLRCSPKSGHDTVSWYQQALGQGPQFIFQYYEEEERQRGNFPDRFSGHQFPNYSSELNVNALLLGDSALYLCASSPRGAGVKTDTQYFGPGTRLTVL.